This T cell receptor (beta chain) was captured in a study of control samples from healthy donors and cancer patients. Assay: immunoSEQ multiplex PCR; the TCRdb copy retains only in-frame clones and omits some. Of 85,000 to 90,000 clones listed, roughly nine tenths are singletons. Deletions cut 5 bases from V and 4 bases from J, with 6 bases between. The CDR3 has 13 residues. The sequenced sample consisted of PBMCs. The chain links TRBV12-3 or TRBV12-4 to TRBJ1-6; D not certain. This TCR came from a woman aged 45-59 years with colorectal cancer. CDR3 nucleotides: TGTGCCAGCAGTGCTGAGTATAATTCACCCCTCCACTTT. It encodes CASSAEYNSPLHF.